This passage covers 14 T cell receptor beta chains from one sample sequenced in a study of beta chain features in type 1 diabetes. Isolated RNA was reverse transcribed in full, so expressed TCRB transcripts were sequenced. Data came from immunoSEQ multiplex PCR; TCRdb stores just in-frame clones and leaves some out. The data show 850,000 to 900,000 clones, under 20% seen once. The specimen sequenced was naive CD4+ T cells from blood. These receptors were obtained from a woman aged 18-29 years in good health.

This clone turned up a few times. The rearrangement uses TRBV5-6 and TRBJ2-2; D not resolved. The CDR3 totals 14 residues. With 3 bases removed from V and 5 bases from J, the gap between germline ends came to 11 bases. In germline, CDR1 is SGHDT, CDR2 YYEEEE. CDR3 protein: CASSWNRVTGELFF. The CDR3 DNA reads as TGTGCCAGCAGCTGGAATCGGGTAACCGGGGAGCTGTTTTTT.

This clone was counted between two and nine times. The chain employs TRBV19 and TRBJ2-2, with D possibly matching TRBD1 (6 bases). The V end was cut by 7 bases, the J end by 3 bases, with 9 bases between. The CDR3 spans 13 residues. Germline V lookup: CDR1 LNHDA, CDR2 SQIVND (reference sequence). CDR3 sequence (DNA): TGTGCCAGTACCAGGGGATACACCGGGGAGCTGTTTTTT. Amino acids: CASTRGYTGELFF.

CDR3 DNA: TGTGCCAGCAGCTTAGATGCGCCCCCCCGGGGCCGGCAAGAGACCCAGTACTTC. Its protein is CASSLDAPPRGRQETQYF. The chain couples TRBV7-2 to TRBJ2-5; D assignment may be TRBD1 or TRBD2 (5 bases each). The V gene lost 1 base and the J gene lost 2 bases, with 20 bases spanning the gap. The CDR3 has 18 residues. Germline CDR1 is SGHTA and CDR2 is FQGNSA. The full variable domain, completed using reference TRBV7-2 and TRBJ2-5, is GAGVSQSPSNKVTEKGKDVELRCDPISGHTALYWYRQSLGQGLEFLIYFQGNSAPDKSGLPSDRFSAERTGGSVSTLTIQRTQQEDSAVYLCASSLDAPPRGRQETQYFGPGTRLLVL.

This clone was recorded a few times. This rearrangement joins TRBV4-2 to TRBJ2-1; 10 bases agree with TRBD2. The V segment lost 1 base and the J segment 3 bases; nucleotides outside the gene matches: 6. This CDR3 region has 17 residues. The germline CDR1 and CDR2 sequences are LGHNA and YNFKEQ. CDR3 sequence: CASSQGNRLAGYNEQFF. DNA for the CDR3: TGTGCCAGCAGCCAAGGCAATAGACTAGCGGGCTACAATGAGCAGTTCTTC.

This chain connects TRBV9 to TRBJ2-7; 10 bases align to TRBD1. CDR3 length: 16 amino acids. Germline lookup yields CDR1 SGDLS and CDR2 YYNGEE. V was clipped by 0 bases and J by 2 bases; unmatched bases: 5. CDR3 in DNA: TGTGCCAGCAGCGTAGGGCCAGGACAGGGGGCCTACGAGCAGTACTTC. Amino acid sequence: CASSVGPGQGAYEQYF.

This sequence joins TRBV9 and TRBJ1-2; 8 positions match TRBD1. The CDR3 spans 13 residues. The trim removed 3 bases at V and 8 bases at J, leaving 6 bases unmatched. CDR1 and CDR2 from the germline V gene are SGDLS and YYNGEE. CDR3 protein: CASSADRGRGYTF. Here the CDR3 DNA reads TGTGCCAGCAGCGCCGACAGGGGACGGGGCTACACCTTC.

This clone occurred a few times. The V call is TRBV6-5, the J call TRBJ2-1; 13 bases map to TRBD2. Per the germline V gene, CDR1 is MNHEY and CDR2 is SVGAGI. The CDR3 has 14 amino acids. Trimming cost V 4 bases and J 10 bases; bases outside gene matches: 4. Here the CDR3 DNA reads TGTGCCAGCAGTTCCACGGGACTAGCGGGGGAGCAGTTCTTC. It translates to CASSSTGLAGEQFF.

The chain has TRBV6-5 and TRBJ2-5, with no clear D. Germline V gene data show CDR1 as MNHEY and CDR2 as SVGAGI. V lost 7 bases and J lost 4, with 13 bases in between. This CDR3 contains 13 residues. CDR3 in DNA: TGTGCCAGCACCAACACTGGGTTAGAGACCCAGTACTTC. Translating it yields CASTNTGLETQYF.

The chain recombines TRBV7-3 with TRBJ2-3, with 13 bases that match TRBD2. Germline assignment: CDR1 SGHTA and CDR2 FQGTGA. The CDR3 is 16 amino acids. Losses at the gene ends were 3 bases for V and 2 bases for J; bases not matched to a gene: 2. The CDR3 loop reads CASSLGLAGNTDTQYF. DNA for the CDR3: TGTGCCAGCAGCTTGGGACTAGCGGGAAACACAGATACGCAGTATTTT.

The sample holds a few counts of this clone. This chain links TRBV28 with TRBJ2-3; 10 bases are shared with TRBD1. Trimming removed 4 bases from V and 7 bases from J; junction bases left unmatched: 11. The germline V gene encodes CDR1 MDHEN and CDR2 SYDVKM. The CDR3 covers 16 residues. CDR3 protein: CASSSPGQGSWNTQYF. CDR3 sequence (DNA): TGTGCCAGCAGTTCACCGGGACAGGGGAGTTGGAATACGCAGTATTTT.

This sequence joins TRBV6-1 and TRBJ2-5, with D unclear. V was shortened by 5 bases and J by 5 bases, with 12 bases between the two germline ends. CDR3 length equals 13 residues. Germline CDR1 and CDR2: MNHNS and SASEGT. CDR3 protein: CASSLGMSETQYF. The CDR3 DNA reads TGTGCCAGCAGTCTAGGGATGTCGGAGACCCAGTACTTC.

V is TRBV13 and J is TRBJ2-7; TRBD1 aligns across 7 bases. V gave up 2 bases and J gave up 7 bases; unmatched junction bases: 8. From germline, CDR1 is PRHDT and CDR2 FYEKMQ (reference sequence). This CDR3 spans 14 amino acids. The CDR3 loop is CASSLPGGSREQYF. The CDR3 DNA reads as TGTGCCAGCAGCTTACCAGGGGGTTCTCGGGAGCAGTACTTC.

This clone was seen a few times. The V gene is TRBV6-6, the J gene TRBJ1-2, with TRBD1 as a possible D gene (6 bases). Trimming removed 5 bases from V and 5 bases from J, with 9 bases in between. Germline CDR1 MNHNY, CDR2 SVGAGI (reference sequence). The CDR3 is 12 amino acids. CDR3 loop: CASSPGTYGYTF. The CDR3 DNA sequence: TGTGCCAGCAGTCCAGGGACATATGGCTACACCTTC.

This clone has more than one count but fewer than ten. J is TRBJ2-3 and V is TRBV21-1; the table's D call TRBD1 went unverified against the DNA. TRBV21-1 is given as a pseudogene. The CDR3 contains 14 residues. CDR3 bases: TGTGCCAGCAGCAAGGCCTTCGGCACAGATACGCAGTATTTT. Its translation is CASSKAFGTDTQYF.